The clone carrying this T cell receptor beta chain was recorded many times. Its antigen is still unknown. The data belong to a study of metastatic and nonmetastatic thyroid tumors. Findings and limits, study-wide: In blood and tumor, TCR beta diversity was reportedly significantly higher in malignant thyroid tumors than in benign nodules.

All patients were untreated before thyroid surgery. In the original processing: Construction of a distant-metastasis classifier for papillary thyroid cancer relied on CDR3 differences across clinicopathological groups. TCRdb re-analyzed the PCR reads using MiXCR. TCRdb's processing, not the authors', yielded these V and J calls. The profile shows 35,000 to 50,000 clones, about an eighth of them singletons. This clonotype originated in a male donor with papillary thyroid cancer or a benign thyroid nodule (not recorded which). Some clones in this sample may be carry-over from other donors' samples. The sample taken for sequencing was blood.

DNA of the CDR3: TGTGCCATCAGTATTGGACGGAACACTGAAGCTTTCTTT. This sequence encodes CAISIGRNTEAFF. The chain combines TRBV19 with TRBJ1-1; D not certain. This CDR3 comprises 13 residues. Trimming stripped 10 bases from V and 1 base from J, with 13 bases between. The germline CDR1 and CDR2 sequences are LNHDA and SQIVND (reference sequence).